The rows below give T cell receptor beta chains drawn from one sample of a study of spatial heterogeneity in lung cancer. TCRdb re-analysed the 5' RACE reads in MiXCR, keeping a single row per CDR3 protein. Among some 38,000 distinct CDR3 sequences, 7.5% were seen once, and the ten largest hold under 30%. The sample in question was PBMCs, obtained at surgery. Receptor source: a male donor with early-stage non-small cell lung cancer. Both conserved end residues are part of each CDR3. The D gene is left open where the match is weak. Size values are once, few and many counts, or a class for expanded clones, and some rows have none.

>TRBV7-9|few|TRBD1|TRBJ1-3
TGTGCCAGCAGCCACCGACAGGGAGACACCATATATTTT
CASSHRQGDTIYF
>TRBV2|few|NA|TRBJ2-5
TGTGCCAGCAATTGGAACAGGAGAGAGACCCAGTACTTC
CASNWNRRETQYF
>TRBV5-6|many|NA|TRBJ1-2
TGTGCCAGCAGCACGGACAGTGGCTTCTATGGCTACACCTTC
CASSTDSGFYGYTF
>TRBV4-2|many|TRBD2|TRBJ2-5
TGTGCCAGCAGCCCCTATGAGCGGGGGGGCCCCCAGTTC
CASSPYERGGPQF
>TRBV5-1|many|TRBD2|TRBJ2-2
TGCGCCAGCAGCGCGGGACTAGCGGGAGAAGGCACCGGGGAGCTGTTTTTT
CASSAGLAGEGTGELFF
>TRBV6-2/TRBV6-3|few|NA|TRBJ1-1
TGTGCCAGCAGTTACATAAGGAACACTGAAGCTTTCTTT
CASSYIRNTEAFF
>TRBV24-1|many|NA|TRBJ1-5
TGTGCCACCAGTGATCCGAGCGCAGGCAATCAGCCCCAGCATTTT
CATSDPSAGNQPQHF
>TRBV7-8|many|NA|TRBJ2-1
TGTGCCAGCAGCTTAGGTACCTCTTCCTACAATGAGCAGTTCTTC
CASSLGTSSYNEQFF
>TRBV20-1|few|NA|TRBJ2-6
TGCAGTGCTAGAGATCTACGGTCTGGACACCGCTCTGGGGCCAACGTCCTGACTTTC
CSARDLRSGHRSGANVLTF
>TRBV7-3|NA|TRBD1|TRBJ2-2
TGTGCCAGCAGCTTAACCGCACAGGGGGCTTTCACCGGGGAGCTGCTTTTT
CASSLTAQGAFTGELLF
>TRBV6-1|NA|NA|TRBJ2-7
TGTGCCAGCAGAGTTGGGACAAGGAAAAGCTACGAGCAGTACTTC
CASRVGTRKSYEQYF
>TRBV5-1|many|NA|TRBJ2-3
TGCGCCAGCAGCCACCCGACTAGCACAGATACGCAGTATTTT
CASSHPTSTDTQYF
>TRBV7-2|many|TRBD2|TRBJ2-3
TGTGCCAGCAGCTCAATAGCGGGGGGGAGCACAGATACGCAGTATTTT
CASSSIAGGSTDTQYF
>TRBV29-1|few|NA|TRBJ1-4
TGCAGCGTTGGGGCGGGCAGGAGTAATGAAAAACTGTTTTTT
CSVGAGRSNEKLFF
>TRBV29-1|few|NA|TRBJ2-1
TGCAGCGTTGGAGGTGGTTACAATGAGCAGTTCTTC
CSVGGGYNEQFF
>TRBV24-1|many|NA|TRBJ1-2
TGTGCCACCAGTGATGGAGGGTCTGGCTACACCTTC
CATSDGGSGYTF
>TRBV7-2|many|TRBD1|TRBJ1-5
TGTGCCAGCAGCTTAGAATTGGCAGGGGGCGGAAGCAATCAGCCCCAGCATTTT
CASSLELAGGGSNQPQHF
>TRBV19|medium-sized|TRBD2|TRBJ2-1
TGTGCCAGTACCGTGATGGCGGGGGGCCCCAATGAGCAGTTCTTC
CASTVMAGGPNEQFF
>TRBV6-5|few|TRBD1|TRBJ2-7
TGTGCCAGCAGTTACAGTCCCACAGGGGGCAACGAGCAGTACTTC
CASSYSPTGGNEQYF
>TRBV27|NA|TRBD1|TRBJ1-2
TGTGCCAGCAGTTTCTTGACAGGGGGCGATGGCTACACCTTC
CASSFLTGGDGYTF
>TRBV4-1|few|NA|TRBJ1-5
TGCGCCAGCAGCCAAGTCGTAGGGTGGGATAGCAATCAGCCCCAGCATTTT
CASSQVVGWDSNQPQHF
>TRBV6-6|many|NA|TRBJ1-5
TGTGCCAGCAGTTGGAAGGGTGAGCCCCAGCATTTT
CASSWKGEPQHF
>TRBV28|few|TRBD2|TRBJ2-1
TGTGCCAGCAAAGTCCGGGGGGGGAACAATGAGCAGTTCTTC
CASKVRGGNNEQFF
>TRBV4-1|many|NA|TRBJ2-2
TGCGCCAGCAGCCAGAACCGGGTCCTCCTCTCCGGGGAGCTGTTTTTT
CASSQNRVLLSGELFF
>TRBV29-1|many|NA|TRBJ1-2
TGCAGCGTTGAGGGATACGGCTACACCTTC
CSVEGYGYTF
>TRBV6-2/TRBV6-3|NA|NA|TRBJ1-5
TGTGCCAGCAGTAACAGAAATAGCAATCAGCCCCAGCATTTT
CASSNRNSNQPQHF
>TRBV4-3|few|NA|TRBJ2-1
TGCGCCAGCAGCCAAGACTCACTATTCAGCTCCAATGAGCAGTTCTTC
CASSQDSLFSSNEQFF
>TRBV3-1|few|NA|TRBJ1-1
TGTGCCAGCAGCCCCCAGACAGGTCAAGCCACTGAAGCTTTCTTT
CASSPQTGQATEAFF
>TRBV7-9|many|TRBD2|TRBJ2-2
TGTGCCAGCAGCTCCGGACTAGCGGGAGGGAACACCGGGGAGCTGTTTTTT
CASSSGLAGGNTGELFF
>TRBV5-6|many|TRBD1|TRBJ2-3
TGTGCCAGCAGCTTAGGACAGGGGGAGTATTTT
CASSLGQGEYF
>TRBV7-9|many|NA|TRBJ2-2
TGTGCCAGCAGACCCCGACAGGTCCGAACCGGGGAGCTGTTTTTT
CASRPRQVRTGELFF
>TRBV27|NA|NA|TRBJ2-3
TGTGCCAGCAGTCCGGAAGTCGGCGTGGATACGCAGTATTTT
CASSPEVGVDTQYF
>TRBV27|few|NA|TRBJ1-6
TGTGCCAGCAGGGCCGGGACCGGGTCCCGAACGATAGCCCTCCACTTT
CASRAGTGSRTIALHF
>TRBV12-3/TRBV12-4|many|NA|TRBJ1-1
TGTGCCAGCAGTTCAAGGACAGCGAACATGAACACTGAAGCTTTCTTT
CASSSRTANMNTEAFF
>TRBV27|many|NA|TRBJ2-5
TGTGCCAGCTTACCTGTCCCGGCAGAGCAAGAGACCCAGTACTTC
CASLPVPAEQETQYF
>TRBV20-1|many|NA|TRBJ2-1
TGCAGTGCTAGAGCTCAGTCGACTTTGAGTGAGCAGTTCTTC
CSARAQSTLSEQFF
>TRBV29-1|many|TRBD1|TRBJ2-1
TGCAGCGTTGATGAGGGCCTAGGGACAGATTCCTACAATGAGCAGTTCTTC
CSVDEGLGTDSYNEQFF
>TRBV28|many|NA|TRBJ1-2
TGTGCCAGCAGTTTACCGCAGAGAAACTATGGCTACACCTTC
CASSLPQRNYGYTF
>TRBV29-1|many|TRBD1|TRBJ1-4
TGCAGCGTTGGAAACAGGGGCGGGGAAAAACTGTTTTTT
CSVGNRGGEKLFF
>TRBV12-3/TRBV12-4|many|TRBD1|TRBJ1-1
TGTGCCAGCCGGGACAGGGGAGGGAATGAAGCTTTCTTT
CASRDRGGNEAFF